This T cell receptor beta chain was identified in a study of OX40 agonist ivuxolimab in advanced cancers. General study points: On average, CD8+ T cells showed a greater number of expanded clones than CD4+.

Assay: immunoSEQ multiplex PCR; the TCRdb copy retains only in-frame clones and omits some. The profile shows about 76,000 clones, 85% of them singletons. The CDR3 totals 16 residues. V was pared by 3 bases and J by 9 bases, with 25 bases between. Germline CDR1 SGDLS, CDR2 YYNGEE. Concerning this clone itself: Its specificity is not known.

The sequence was collected from an adult with an advanced solid tumor such as melanoma, head and neck, liver or kidney cancer. The material was CD4+ or CD8+ T cells sorted from blood, obtained in a trial of the OX40 agonist ivuxolimab. V usage is TRBV9 and J usage is TRBJ2-7, with D perhaps TRBD1 (6 bases). The CDR3 spells CASSADAGARLLGQYF. CDR3 sequence (DNA): TGTGCCAGCAGCGCGGATGCAGGGGCCCGACTCTTGGGGCAGTACTTC.